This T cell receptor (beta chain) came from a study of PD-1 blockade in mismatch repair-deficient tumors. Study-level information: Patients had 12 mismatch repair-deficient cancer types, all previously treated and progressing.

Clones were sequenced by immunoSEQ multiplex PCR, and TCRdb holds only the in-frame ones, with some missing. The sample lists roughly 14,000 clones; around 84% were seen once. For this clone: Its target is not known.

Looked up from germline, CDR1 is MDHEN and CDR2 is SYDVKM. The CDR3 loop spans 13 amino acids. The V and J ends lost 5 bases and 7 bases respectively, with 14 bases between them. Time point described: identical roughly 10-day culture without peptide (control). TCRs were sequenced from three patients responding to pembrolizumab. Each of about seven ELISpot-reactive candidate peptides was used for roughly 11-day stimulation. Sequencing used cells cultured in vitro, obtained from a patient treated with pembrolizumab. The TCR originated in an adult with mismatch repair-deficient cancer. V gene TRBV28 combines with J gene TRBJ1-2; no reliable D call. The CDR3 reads CASSPHRLLGYTF. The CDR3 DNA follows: TGTGCCAGCAGTCCTCACCGGCTTCTTGGCTACACCTTC.